Listed below are T cell receptor beta chains from one sample, sequenced in a study of T cell responses to AZD1222 COVID-19 vaccine. Clones were read by immunoSEQ multiplex PCR, and TCRdb kept only the in-frame ones, dropping some. The sample includes 86,000 or so clones, approximately 90% of them seen just once. The sample in question was peripheral blood, obtained on day 0 of AZD1222 vaccination. These receptors were taken from an adult in good health. The CDR3 runs from the conserved cysteine through the conserved F or W. D genes are given only for firm matches. Not all rows give a size; the values are once, few, many and, for expanded clones, a class.

V	J	D	size	DNA	CDR3
TRBV9	TRBJ2-5	NA	NA	TGTGCCAGCAGCGTAGCAATCCAAGAGACCCAGTACTTC	CASSVAIQETQYF
TRBV3-1/TRBV3-2	TRBJ2-2	TRBD1	NA	TGTGCCAGCAGCCAAGAAGCCGGGACAGGGTTCGGGGAGCTGTTTTTT	CASSQEAGTGFGELFF
TRBV14	TRBJ2-1	TRBD2	few	TGTGCCAGCAGCCTGGGACTAGCGGGAGACACACAGTTCTTC	CASSLGLAGDTQFF
TRBV6-1	TRBJ2-7	NA	NA	TGTGCCAGCAGTGAGGCCCCACCCGGCTCCTACGAGCAGTACTTC	CASSEAPPGSYEQYF
TRBV3-1/TRBV3-2	TRBJ1-5	NA	NA	TGTGCCAGCAGCCAAGGGGGCAGGGCCGATCAGCCCCAGCATTTT	CASSQGGRADQPQHF
TRBV5-6	TRBJ1-3	NA	NA	TGTGCCAGCAGCTTGGCCGAAGGTATTACTGGAAACACCATATATTTT	CASSLAEGITGNTIYF
TRBV6-5	TRBJ2-1	TRBD2	NA	TGTGCCAGCAGACAAACTAGCGGGAGTTGGAATGAGCAGTTCTTC	CASRQTSGSWNEQFF
TRBV12-3/TRBV12-4	TRBJ1-2	NA	NA	TGTGCCAGCAGCCGCGGAGAAAACTATGGCTACACCTTC	CASSRGENYGYTF
TRBV19	TRBJ1-2	NA	once	TGTGCCAGTCAACCGGGGGAGGGGCTCTATGGCTACACCTTC	CASQPGEGLYGYTF
TRBV30	TRBJ1-5	NA	NA	TGTGCCTGGAGCCCAGGGAATCAGCCCCAGCATTTT	CAWSPGNQPQHF
TRBV5-1	TRBJ2-1	NA	once	TGCGCCAGCCAGACCGCCTCATCCTCCTACAATGAGCAGTTCTTC	CASQTASSSYNEQFF
TRBV5-1	TRBJ2-2	NA	NA	TGCGCCAGCAGACGTGTGACAGGCCCTAACACCGGGGAGCTGTTTTTT	CASRRVTGPNTGELFF
TRBV10-1	TRBJ2-7	TRBD2	NA	TGCGCCAGGTTTGCGGGGGACGAGCAGTACTTC	CARFAGDEQYF
TRBV3-1/TRBV3-2	TRBJ2-3	TRBD2	NA	TGTGCCTCCGGCCCTAGCGGGGGAGGAGATACGCAGTATTTT	CASGPSGGGDTQYF
TRBV2	TRBJ2-7	TRBD1	NA	TGTGCCAGCACCCGAACCGGGACAGTCTCCTACGAGCAGTACTTC	CASTRTGTVSYEQYF
TRBV24-1	TRBJ1-5	TRBD1	NA	TGTGCCACCAGTGATTCCTCAGGGGGTTTCAATCAGCCCCAGCATTTT	CATSDSSGGFNQPQHF
TRBV28	TRBJ2-3	NA	NA	TGTGCCAGCAGTTTAAGTTGGGGGTCGAGTGATACGCAGTATTTT	CASSLSWGSSDTQYF
TRBV30	TRBJ1-5	NA	NA	TGTGCCTGGAAGTGGCCAGGCCTCAATCAGCCCCAGCATTTT	CAWKWPGLNQPQHF